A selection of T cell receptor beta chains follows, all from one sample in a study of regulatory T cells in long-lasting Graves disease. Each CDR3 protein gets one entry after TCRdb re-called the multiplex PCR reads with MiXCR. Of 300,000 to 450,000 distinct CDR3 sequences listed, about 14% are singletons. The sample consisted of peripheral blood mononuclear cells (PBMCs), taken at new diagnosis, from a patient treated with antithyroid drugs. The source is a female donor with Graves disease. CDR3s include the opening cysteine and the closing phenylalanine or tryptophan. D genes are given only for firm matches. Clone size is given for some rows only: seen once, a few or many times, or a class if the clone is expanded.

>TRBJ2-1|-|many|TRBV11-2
CASSLLGENSYNEQFF
TGTGCCAGCAGCTTATTAGGGGAGAACTCTTACAATGAGCAGTTCTTC
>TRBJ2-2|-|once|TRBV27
CASSLVPGMNTGELFF
TGTGCCAGCAGTTTAGTTCCGGGGATGAACACCGGGGAGCTGTTTTTT
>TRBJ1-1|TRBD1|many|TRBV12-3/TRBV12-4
CASSSGQGASEAFF
TGTGCCAGCAGTAGCGGACAGGGGGCTAGTGAAGCTTTCTTT
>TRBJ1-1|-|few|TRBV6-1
CASSPTTGTEAFF
TGTGCCAGCAGCCCTACCACAGGGACTGAAGCTTTCTTT
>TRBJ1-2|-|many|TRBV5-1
CASGGDNYGYTF
TGCGCCAGCGGGGGGGACAACTATGGCTACACCTTC
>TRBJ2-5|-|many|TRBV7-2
CASSLVSWETQYF
TGTGCCAGCAGCTTAGTAAGCTGGGAGACCCAGTACTTC
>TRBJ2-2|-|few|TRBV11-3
CASSPGGDTGELFF
TGTGCCAGCAGCCCCGGAGGGGACACCGGGGAGCTGTTTTTT
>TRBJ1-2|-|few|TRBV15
CATSRVFTDSYGYTF
TGTGCCACCAGCAGAGTATTTACGGACAGCTATGGCTACACCTTC
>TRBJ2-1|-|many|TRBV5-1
CASSLGEGVEQFF
TGCGCCAGCAGCTTGGGCGAGGGGGTTGAGCAGTTCTTC
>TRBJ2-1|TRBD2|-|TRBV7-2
CASSLVLAGGPSMGQFF
TGTGCCAGCAGCTTAGTCTTAGCGGGAGGGCCCTCAATGGGGCAGTTCTTC
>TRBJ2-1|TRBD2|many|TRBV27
CASSPWGGKNNEQFF
TGTGCCAGCAGCCCCTGGGGGGGGAAGAACAATGAGCAGTTCTTC
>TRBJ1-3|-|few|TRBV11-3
CASSSRGEGNTIYF
TGTGCCAGCAGCTCCAGGGGCGAAGGAAACACCATATATTTT
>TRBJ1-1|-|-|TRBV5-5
CASSFGAEDEAFF
TGTGCCAGCAGCTTTGGGGCCGAAGATGAAGCTTTCTTT
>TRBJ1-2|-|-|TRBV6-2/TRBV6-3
CASSYDQDSTAGDYGYTF
TGTGCCAGCAGTTACGACCAGGACAGCACCGCCGGGGACTATGGCTACACCTTC
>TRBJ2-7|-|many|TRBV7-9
CASSLSSGTYEQYF
TGTGCCAGCAGCTTATCCTCGGGGACCTACGAGCAGTACTTC
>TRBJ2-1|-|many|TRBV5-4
CASSGGANNEQFF
TGTGCCAGCAGTGGAGGGGCCAACAATGAGCAGTTCTTC
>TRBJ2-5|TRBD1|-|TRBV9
CASSPRQGSETQYF
TGTGCCAGCAGCCCCAGACAGGGCTCGGAGACCCAGTACTTC
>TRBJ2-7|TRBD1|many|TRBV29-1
CSVVTPGQGAHEQYF
TGCAGCGTCGTAACACCGGGACAGGGGGCCCACGAGCAGTACTTC
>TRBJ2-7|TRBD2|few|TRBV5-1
CASSRMGGTRIEQYF
TGCGCCAGCAGCCGGATGGGGGGGACTAGGATCGAGCAGTACTTC
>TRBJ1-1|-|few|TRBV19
CASRYKRTGLNTEAFF
TGTGCCAGTCGGTACAAGCGTACAGGGTTGAACACTGAAGCTTTCTTT
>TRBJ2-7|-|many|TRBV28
CASSLCGRVRAEPSKGRCYEQYF
TGTGCCAGCAGTTTATGCGGCAGGGTACGTGCCGAGCCTTCTAAAGGTCGGTGCTACGAGCAGTACTTC
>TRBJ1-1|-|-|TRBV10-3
CAIIQEEGTEAFF
TGTGCCATCATACAGGAGGAGGGCACTGAAGCTTTCTTT
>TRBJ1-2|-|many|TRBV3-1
CASSRNIQGSGYTF
TGTGCCAGCAGCCGAAACATACAGGGAAGTGGCTACACCTTC
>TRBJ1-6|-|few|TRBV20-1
CSATAGLRLGSPLHF
TGCAGTGCTACCGCCGGGTTAAGGTTGGGTTCACCCCTCCACTTT
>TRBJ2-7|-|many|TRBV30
CAWSPRSTYEQYF
TGTGCCTGGAGCCCCAGGTCAACCTACGAGCAGTACTTC
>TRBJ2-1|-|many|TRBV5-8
CAGQKLSRGRANEQFF
TGTGCCGGCCAGAAACTTAGCAGGGGCCGCGCGAATGAGCAGTTCTTC
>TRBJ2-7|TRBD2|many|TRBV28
CASMGFRGGAYEQYF
TGTGCCAGCATGGGATTTCGCGGGGGAGCCTACGAGCAGTACTTC
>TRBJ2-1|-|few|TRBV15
CATSRNPTNNEQFF
TGTGCCACCAGCAGGAACCCAACAAACAATGAGCAGTTCTTC
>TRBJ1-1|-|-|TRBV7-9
CASSLDSIAEAFF
TGTGCCAGCAGCTTAGACAGCATCGCTGAAGCTTTCTTT
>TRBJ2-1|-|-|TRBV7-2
CASSWGGGYNEQFF
TGTGCCAGCAGCTGGGGCGGCGGGTACAATGAGCAGTTCTTC
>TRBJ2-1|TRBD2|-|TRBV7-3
CASSPLAGSPYNEQFF
TGTGCCAGCAGCCCCCTAGCGGGGAGCCCCTACAATGAGCAGTTCTTC
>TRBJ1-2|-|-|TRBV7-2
CASRKTGVNYGYTF
TGTGCCAGCAGGAAAACCGGGGTAAACTATGGCTACACCTTC
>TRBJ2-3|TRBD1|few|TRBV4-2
CASSQVQGTTDTQYF
TGTGCCAGCAGCCAAGTACAGGGGACCACAGATACGCAGTATTTT
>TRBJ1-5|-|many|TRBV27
CASSLSDGNQPQHF
TGTGCCAGCAGTTTATCGGATGGCAATCAGCCCCAGCATTTT
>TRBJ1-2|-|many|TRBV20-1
CSALAETGIPWGYTF
TGCAGTGCTCTCGCAGAGACAGGTATTCCATGGGGCTACACCTTC
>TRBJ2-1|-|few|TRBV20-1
CSAIGRAPDDNEQFF
TGCAGTGCTATCGGGCGGGCACCAGACGACAATGAGCAGTTCTTC
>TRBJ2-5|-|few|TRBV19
CASSSIAGQTQETQYF
TGTGCCAGTAGTTCTATAGCGGGACAGACTCAAGAGACCCAGTACTTC
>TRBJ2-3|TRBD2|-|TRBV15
CATSVKPGLAGGLLSTDTQYF
TGTGCCACCAGCGTGAAACCGGGACTAGCGGGAGGTCTTTTAAGCACAGATACGCAGTATTTT
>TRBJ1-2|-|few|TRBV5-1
CASSSRTDVYGYTF
TGCGCCAGCAGCTCCCGGACAGACGTCTATGGCTACACCTTC
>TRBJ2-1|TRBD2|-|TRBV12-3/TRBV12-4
CASSLESIGRARSYNEQFF
TGTGCCAGCAGTTTAGAATCCATCGGGAGGGCCCGATCCTACAATGAGCAGTTCTTC
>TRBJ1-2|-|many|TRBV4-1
CASSQDPANYGYTF
TGCGCCAGCAGCCAAGATCCGGCTAACTATGGCTACACCTTC
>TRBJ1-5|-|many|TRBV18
CASSPFGSGNQPQHF
TGTGCCAGCTCACCGTTCGGCAGCGGCAATCAGCCCCAGCATTTT
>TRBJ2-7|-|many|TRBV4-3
CASSQDTQGLYEQYF
TGCGCCAGCAGCCAAGACACACAGGGATTATACGAGCAGTACTTC
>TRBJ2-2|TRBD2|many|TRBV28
CASRPPPGGPNTGELFF
TGTGCCAGCAGACCACCACCGGGGGGACCGAACACCGGGGAGCTGTTTTTT
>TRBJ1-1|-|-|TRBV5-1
CASSGGWVWTEAFF
TGCGCCAGCAGCGGGGGGTGGGTCTGGACTGAAGCTTTCTTT
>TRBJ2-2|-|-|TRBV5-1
CASSFSGNTGELFF
TGCGCCAGCAGCTTTTCGGGGAACACCGGGGAGCTGTTTTTT
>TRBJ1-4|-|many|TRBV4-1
CASSDSRGRGEKLFF
TGCGCCAGCAGTGACAGTAGAGGGCGGGGAGAAAAACTGTTTTTT
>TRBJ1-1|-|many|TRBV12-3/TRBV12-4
CASSLESRSEAFF
TGTGCCAGCAGTTTAGAATCTAGGAGTGAAGCTTTCTTT
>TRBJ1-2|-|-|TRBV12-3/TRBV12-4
CASTLWRVRGYGYTF
TGTGCCAGCACCCTGTGGAGGGTGCGGGGCTATGGCTACACCTTC
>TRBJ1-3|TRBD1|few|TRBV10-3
CAISEGRGGSLISGNTIYF
TGTGCCATCAGTGAGGGTAGAGGGGGCTCCCTTATCTCTGGAAACACCATATATTTT
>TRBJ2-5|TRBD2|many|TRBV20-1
CSAGSPGTSGTISETQYF
TGCAGTGCTGGGTCGCCGGGGACTAGCGGGACGATATCTGAGACCCAGTACTTC
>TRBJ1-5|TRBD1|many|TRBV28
CASSLGTGGSQPQHF
TGTGCCAGTAGTTTAGGGACAGGGGGTAGTCAGCCCCAGCATTTT
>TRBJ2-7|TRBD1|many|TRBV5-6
CASSFGTGPDEQYF
TGTGCCAGCAGCTTTGGGACAGGTCCGGACGAGCAGTACTTC
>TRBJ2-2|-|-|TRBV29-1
CSVVPANTGELFF
TGCAGCGTTGTGCCAGCCAACACCGGGGAGCTGTTTTTT